The sequence of this TCR beta chain was determined in a study of T cell repertoires in cytomegalovirus infection. Study background: CMV infection together with matching HLA type was indicated by public TCR beta signatures. The study, taken as a whole, reports: In two of eight donors, the top clonotype was HLA-C-restricted CMV-specific.

The ends were cut back, 6 bases at V and 0 bases at J, with 17 bases in the middle. The CDR3 spans 16 residues. Germline V gives CDR1 MNHEY, CDR2 SVGEGT. A single record per CDR3 protein comes from TCRdb applying MiXCR to the reads. This repertoire shows 350,000 to 450,000 distinct CDR3 sequences, around 18% found once; its top ten account for roughly 8.7%. Note on this clonotype: Its matching antigen is unknown.

The receptor comes from a human donor in good health (CMV status not recorded). Some clones in this sample may be carry-over from other donors' samples. The chain links TRBV6-2 or TRBV6-3 to TRBJ1-1; D gene ambiguous. Sequencing was performed on PBMCs. The chain's CDR3 is CASRDGEGRMNTEAFF. Written as DNA, the CDR3 is TGTGCCAGCAGAGACGGGGAAGGGAGGATGAACACTGAAGCTTTCTTT.